Sequencing of this T cell receptor beta chain was carried out in a study of blood T cell repertoires in COVID-19. Overall study context: From the United States, Italy and Spain came samples of acute and convalescent COVID-19. In each case, the material was cDNA or gDNA derived from T cells, B-cell-depleted T cells, or PBMCs.

The Seattle site enrolled patients during active infection and followed them longitudinally. Per the original methods: Estimation of nucleated cell counts relied on the amplification of reference gene primers. Generated by immunoSEQ multiplex PCR, the TCRdb table keeps only in-frame clones and is missing some. The DNA was the basis for D and trimming; V, J and clone size are from that table. The sample gives 350,000 to 450,000 clones, 65% to 90% of which show up once; 7.1% is in the top ten. CDR3 size: 15 residues. V dropped 3 bases and J dropped 5; count of bases not matched to a gene: 9. Germline lookup yields CDR1 SGHNT and CDR2 YYREEE (reference sequence).

This sequence joins TRBV5-4 and TRBJ1-2; 8 positions match TRBD1. The sequencing input was peripheral blood. This receptor was taken from a woman in her sixties or seventies with COVID-19, enrolled during active disease. In DNA form, the CDR3 reads TGTGCCAGCAGCTCGGACAGGGACCTGATTTATGGCTACACCTTC. Translating gives CASSSDRDLIYGYTF.